Each of the 17 T cell receptor beta chains below was sequenced from the same sample in a study of T cells in Graves' hyperthyroidism and ophthalmopathy. Amplified TCR beta CDR3 regions came from RNA transcripts. The primer set for the first-round RT-PCR of the TCR CDR3 was HTBI. A single record per CDR3 protein comes from TCRdb applying MiXCR to the multiplex PCR reads. The table records around 200,000 distinct CDR3 sequences, over 15% of them present only once. The sequencing sample was made of blood. These receptors were obtained from a woman in her 50s with Graves' hyperthyroidism.

The V and J genes are TRBV6-1 and TRBJ2-5, with a weak D call TRBD1 (5 bases). Between the trimmed V and J ends, which lost 6 bases and 0 bases, there was a span of 8 bases. The CDR3 extends over 13 amino acids. Germline assignment: CDR1 MNHNS and CDR2 SASEGT. In nucleotides, the CDR3 is TGTGCCAGCAGGACAGCGTACCAAGAGACCCAGTACTTC. Encoded protein: CASRTAYQETQYF.

V usage is TRBV7-9 and J usage is TRBJ2-1; 7 nucleotides line up with TRBD1. This CDR3 is 14 amino acids long. Germline loops: CDR1 SEHNR, CDR2 FQNEAQ (reference sequence). Trimming took 1 base from V and 8 from J; bases not matched to a gene: 5. The CDR3 DNA reads TGTGCCAGCAGCTTAGTCGGGACAGCGGATGAGCAGTTCTTC. Translation gives CASSLVGTADEQFF.

There are a few counts of this clonotype. The CDR3 nucleotides read TGTGCCAGCAGCTTAGCTTCAGGGGTTGGCAATCAGCCCCAGCATTTT. Protein sequence: CASSLASGVGNQPQHF. The rearrangement uses TRBV7-2 and TRBJ1-5; D is possibly TRBD1 (6 bases). Germline CDR1 SGHTA, CDR2 FQGNSA. This CDR3 contains 16 residues. Trimming took off 0 bases at V and 2 bases at J, with 11 bases between the two ends.

This clonotype was observed at least ten times. As DNA, the CDR3 is TGTGCCAGCAGCTTAGATAGCGAACTTAAGAATTCACCCCTCCACTTT. This translates into CASSLDSELKNSPLHF. The rearrangement links TRBV7-2 to TRBJ1-6; D is ambiguous. V was cut by 1 base and J by 7 bases, with 14 bases left in between. CDR3 length equals 16 residues. The germline CDR1 and CDR2 sequences are SGHTA and FQGNSA.

As for this clonotype: A much larger clone lies one base from this, so it may be a read error. The chain joins TRBV18 to TRBJ2-3; weak D call: TRBD1 (7 bases). Germline CDR1 KGHSH, CDR2 LQKENI. The CDR3 length is 16 residues. The CDR3 DNA follows: TGTGTCAGCTCACCAGCACGCAGGGGGGGCACAGATACGCAGTATTTT. Its translation: CVSSPARRGGTDTQYF.

Concerning this clonotype: A much larger clone lies a single base off, so this may be a read error. This rearrangement joins TRBV12-3 or TRBV12-4 to TRBJ2-5; a possible D gene is TRBD2 (5 bases). V was clipped by 3 bases and J by 9 bases, with 17 bases between them. The CDR3 spans 14 residues. The CDR3: CASSFPGLSEAQYF. As DNA, the CDR3 is TGTGCCAGCAGTTTCCCGGGGTTGAGTGAGGCCCAGTACTTC.

This clonotype appeared many times. V is TRBV7-2 and J is TRBJ1-5; TRBD1 matches at 7 bases. Trimming took 2 bases from V and 5 from J; bases not matched to a gene: 3. CDR3 length: 14 amino acids. The V gene's germline CDR1 is SGHTA and CDR2 FQGNSA. This chain's CDR3 is CASSLMQGDQPQHF. In DNA, the CDR3 is TGTGCCAGCAGCTTAATGCAGGGGGATCAGCCCCAGCATTTT.

In its sample, this clonotype was seen a few times. The junction departs from germline at one end; a sequencing error may be responsible. CDR3: CGVDGTNTGELFF. CDR3 nucleotide sequence: TGCGGCGTTGATGGGACAAACACCGGGGAGCTGTTTTTT. The V gene is TRBV29-1, the J gene TRBJ2-2; D is possibly TRBD1 (6 bases). The germline V gene encodes CDR1 SQVTM and CDR2 ANQGSEA. This CDR3 comprises 13 residues.

This clonotype showed up many times. CDR3 sequence reads: CASSLDGGTATNEKLFF. The CDR3 DNA reads TGTGCCAGCAGCTTAGATGGGGGGACGGCAACTAATGAAAAACTGTTTTTT. The chain joins TRBV7-9 to TRBJ1-4; tentative D call: TRBD1 (5 bases). The CDR3 is made up of 17 amino acids. The germline V and J ends were trimmed by 1 base and 0 bases, with 12 bases remaining between them. Per germline, CDR1 SEHNR and CDR2 FQNEAQ (reference sequence).

This clonotype was found many times. The CDR3 protein is CSAQLQGKGTEAFF. CDR3 coding DNA: TGCAGTGCTCAGTTACAGGGTAAGGGGACTGAAGCTTTCTTT. The rearrangement joins TRBV20-1 to TRBJ1-1, with a possible D match to TRBD1 (6 bases). The CDR3 extends over 14 amino acids. Trimming took 5 bases from V and 5 from J, leaving 18 bases between them. The germline V gene encodes CDR1 DFQATT and CDR2 SNEGSKA (reference sequence).

The table lists this clonotype with a few counts. This chain connects TRBV6-2 or TRBV6-3 to TRBJ2-7; TRBD2 aligns across 9 bases. The germline CDR1 and CDR2 sequences are MNHEY and SVGEGT. V lost 10 bases and J lost 5; bases outside the gene matches: 12. The CDR3 spans 14 residues. CDR3 DNA: TGTGCCACCTGGGAGCGGGGGGCCGGCCACGAGCAGTACTTC. Encoded protein: CATWERGAGHEQYF.

This clonotype was seen ten or more times. The chain recombines TRBV6-1 with TRBJ1-5, with TRBD1 identical over 7 bases. V shed 6 bases, J shed 1 base, and the junction held 6 bases outside the gene matches. CDR3 length equals 15 residues. Germline assignment: CDR1 MNHNS and CDR2 SASEGT. For the CDR3, the DNA is TGTGCCAGCAGCCCCCAACAGGGGAGCAATCAGCCCCAGCATTTT. This sequence encodes CASSPQQGSNQPQHF.

The chain combines TRBV5-6 with TRBJ1-2; no reliable D call. Germline values: CDR1 SGHDT, CDR2 YYEEEE. V lost 0 bases and J lost 0, with 6 bases in between. This CDR3 comprises 14 residues. CDR3 sequence (DNA): TGTGCCAGCAGCTTGGAGTGGGCTAACTATGGCTACACCTTC. It encodes CASSLEWANYGYTF.

This clonotype was seen ten or more times. The J gene is TRBJ2-7, the V gene TRBV4-2, with TRBD2 matching over 10 bases. CDR3 length equals 15 residues. J was trimmed by 3 bases and V by 3 bases; bases with no gene match: 5. The V gene's germline CDR1 is LGHNA and CDR2 YNFKEQ. Here the CDR3 DNA reads TGTGCCAGCAGCCACGATCCTAGCGGGGGCTACGAGCAGTACTTC. It codes for CASSHDPSGGYEQYF.

V is TRBV7-9 and J is TRBJ2-2; 7 bases fit TRBD2. Germline CDR1 and CDR2: SEHNR and FQNEAQ (reference sequence). The V and J ends lost 4 bases and 3 bases, in that order; junction bases with no gene match: 8. The CDR3 extends over 16 amino acids. The CDR3 region has the DNA TGTGCCAGCAGCTCCCGACTAGCCCCCGACACCGGGGAGCTGTTTTTT. It specifies CASSSRLAPDTGELFF.

This clonotype appeared many times. This chain joins TRBV5-1 and TRBJ1-1; no firm D call. The CDR3 length is 13 residues. Per germline, CDR1 SGHRS and CDR2 YFSETQ. Trimming took off 2 bases at V and 1 base at J, with 6 bases between the two ends. The CDR3 DNA sequence: TGCGCCAGCAGCTTAGTCCCGAACACTGAAGCTTTCTTT. This gives the protein CASSLVPNTEAFF.

There are many counts of this clonotype. The chain has TRBV7-3 and TRBJ2-1, with a weak D call TRBD2 (5 bases). Trimming removed 5 bases from V and 8 bases from J, with 16 bases in between. The length of the CDR3 is 14 residues. Per germline, CDR1 SGHTA and CDR2 FQGTGA. CDR3 nucleotides: TGTGCCAGCAGCCCGGCGCGAAGCGGTTATGAGCAGTTCTTC. This translates into CASSPARSGYEQFF. Combining the CDR3 with reference TRBV7-3 and TRBJ2-1 gives the whole variable domain GAGVSQTPSNKVTEKGKYVELRCDPISGHTALYWYRQSLGQGPEFLIYFQGTGAADDSGLPNDRFFAVRPEGSVSTLKIQRTERGDSAVYLCASSPARSGYEQFFGPGTRLTVL.